This T cell receptor beta chain comes out of a study of response to subunit inactivated influenza vaccine. General study findings and limits: New T cells are recruited in small numbers by each seasonal influenza vaccination, according to the authors' suggestion.

This clonotype was seen repeatedly, ten times or more. Its antigen remains unknown. One entry per CDR3 protein, called by TCRdb with MiXCR from the RT-PCR reads. The table includes a few hundred thousand distinct CDR3 sequences, 9.5% to 13% detected once. The CDR3 runs 13 residues. Trimming cost V 4 bases and J 7 bases, with 12 bases left between them. Germline V gene lookup returns CDR1 SGHRS and CDR2 YFSETQ. The sequences come from PBMCs from blood, collected around seven weeks after vaccination. The receptor was isolated from a man aged 50-60 years who received an inactivated influenza vaccine. V and J are TRBV5-1 and TRBJ2-1, with D tentatively TRBD1 or TRBD2 (5 bases each). For the CDR3, the DNA is TGCGCCAGCAGCCCGGGACCGAGAAATGAGCAGTTCTTC. It specifies CASSPGPRNEQFF.